Below, 32 T cell receptor beta chains from the same sample are listed, as sequenced in a study of blood T cell repertoires in COVID-19 (dated by TCRdb to about 2020). Receptors were amplified or captured by the immunoSEQ multiplex PCR assay. The table was pulled from immuneACCESS by TCRdb, which kept in-frame rearrangements only. Such tables lose some clones; where checked, under half of the loss comes from unresolved V genes, and the rest has no known cause. The sample data list 250,000 or so clones, and about 90% of these were observed just once. The top ten clones comprise 3% to 3.5% of the sample. The specimen sequenced was PBMCs or T cells enriched from blood (not recorded which). These TCRs come from a woman aged 35 to 49 who had been exposed to COVID-19.

On this clone itself: This sample also contains other DNA sequences that code for the same CDR3. The gene calls are TRBV20-1 and TRBJ2-7; D perhaps matches TRBD1 (6 bases). Trimming stripped 6 bases from V and 3 bases from J, with 9 bases between. The CDR3 consists of 11 residues. CDR1 is DFQATT, CDR2 SNEGSKA, per germline (reference sequence). This chain's CDR3 is CSAPDSYEQYF. The DNA for the CDR3 is TGCAGTGCACCGGACAGCTACGAGCAGTACTTC.

The chain carries TRBV28 and TRBJ2-1; D is uncertain. Germline-derived CDR1 and CDR2 are MDHEN and SYDVKM. V was pared by 4 bases and J by 15 bases, with 16 bases between. The CDR3 length is 12 residues. The CDR3 region has the DNA TGTGCCAGCAGTTCGACAACTCGTCTGCTGTTCTTC. Residues: CASSSTTRLLFF.

The chain recombines TRBV18 with TRBJ2-7; TRBD1 might be the D (5 bases). CDR1 is KGHSH and CDR2 is LQKENI in the germline V gene. Trimming left V 6 bases short and J 7 bases short, with 10 bases between. There are 11 residues in the CDR3. The CDR3 bases are TGTGCCAGCTCGGCGGCAGGGGAGCAGTACTTC. Amino acid sequence: CASSAAGEQYF.

The V gene is TRBV6-5, the J gene TRBJ2-3; TRBD1 agrees at 8 bases. CDR1 and CDR2 (germline): MNHEY, SVGAGI. Trimming removed 5 bases from V and 2 bases from J; junction bases left unmatched: 6. This CDR3 has 15 amino acids. This CDR3 is CASSTQQGDTDTQYF. CDR3 in DNA: TGTGCCAGCAGTACCCAACAGGGGGACACAGATACGCAGTATTTT.

The chain has TRBV2 and TRBJ2-1; D remains unclear. Per the germline V gene, CDR1 is SNHLY and CDR2 is FYNNEI. With 6 bases removed from V and 9 bases from J, the gap between germline ends came to 18 bases. This CDR3 is 14 amino acids long. CDR3: CASSLSPTYSEQFF. The CDR3 region has the DNA TGTGCCAGCAGCTTGTCCCCAACGTATAGTGAGCAGTTCTTC.

The chain combines TRBV13 with TRBJ2-1, with TRBD2 matching over 7 bases. The V gene's germline CDR1 is PRHDT and CDR2 FYEKMQ (reference sequence). V lost 3 bases and J lost 15; bases outside the gene matches: 5. The CDR3 has 11 amino acids. Here the CDR3 DNA reads TGTGCCAGCAGCTTGGGGCCTAGCGGGTTCTTC. It codes for CASSLGPSGFF.

V usage is TRBV27 and J usage is TRBJ2-7; 13 bases are a match to TRBD2. J lost 6 bases, V lost 3 bases, and 14 bases had no gene match. This CDR3 region has 18 residues. Germline CDR1 reads MNHEY; CDR2 reads SMNVEV (reference sequence). Here the CDR3 reads CASSFRVDGLAGVREQYF. The CDR3 DNA reads as TGTGCCAGCAGTTTCAGAGTGGACGGACTAGCGGGGGTCCGCGAGCAGTACTTC.

The chain couples TRBV23-1 to TRBJ1-6; 11 bases are shared with TRBD1. TRBV23-1 is known as an ORF, though its function is uncertain. The CDR3 covers 17 residues. The trim removed 0 bases at V and 3 bases at J, leaving 1 base unmatched. The CDR3 DNA sequence: TGCGCCAGCAGTCAATCGGGACAGGGGGTCTATAATTCACCCCTCCACTTT. It yields the protein CASSQSGQGVYNSPLHF.

This clone was recorded once. The V call is TRBV4-3, the J call TRBJ1-2; D remains unclear. Germline CDR1 LGHNA, CDR2 YSLEER. Trimming took 0 bases from V and 4 from J, leaving 12 bases between them. The CDR3 covers 15 residues. As DNA, the CDR3 is TGCGCCAGCAGCCAAGATCACAGTTTTATCTATGGCTACACCTTC. It is translated as CASSQDHSFIYGYTF.

The chain combines TRBV28 with TRBJ1-2; D is undetermined. The CDR3 totals 13 residues. The V gene lost 5 bases and the J gene lost 5 bases, with 12 bases spanning the gap. The germline gives CDR1 MDHEN, CDR2 SYDVKM. CDR3 protein: CASSPLNSYGYTF. CDR3 in DNA: TGTGCCAGCAGTCCCTTGAACAGTTATGGCTACACCTTC.

The chain uses TRBV2 and TRBJ2-1, with D unresolved. This CDR3 is 15 amino acids long. V was cut by 0 bases and J by 8 bases, with 14 bases left in between. Germline V gives CDR1 SNHLY, CDR2 FYNNEI. The CDR3 is CASSEAQSRHHEQFF. CDR3 bases: TGTGCCAGCAGTGAAGCGCAGTCCAGGCACCATGAGCAGTTCTTC.

The chain carries TRBV2 and TRBJ2-3; 9 positions match TRBD1. V dropped 7 bases and J dropped 3; count of bases not matched to a gene: 8. The length of the CDR3 is 15 residues. CDR1 is SNHLY, CDR2 FYNNEI, per germline. The DNA of the CDR3 is TGTGCCAGCACTCTCGGACAGGGGAGGACAGATACGCAGTATTTT. Protein sequence: CASTLGQGRTDTQYF.

The CDR3, as DNA: TGTGCCAGCCGCAGGGTAGCCACAGCCAACACTGAAGCTTTCTTT. Amino acid sequence: CASRRVATANTEAFF. This chain links TRBV19 with TRBJ1-1; a weak D match, TRBD1 (5 bases). The V end lost 9 bases, the J end lost 2 bases, and 19 bases lay between the germline ends. Germline assignment: CDR1 LNHDA and CDR2 SQIVND (reference sequence). This CDR3 is built from 15 residues.

The chain employs TRBV11-1 and TRBJ2-7; 7 bases match TRBD1. J lost 5 bases, V lost 4 bases, and 8 bases had no gene match. This CDR3 is built from 14 residues. Germline CDR1 SGHAT, CDR2 FQDESV (reference sequence). The CDR3: CASSYFDRAHEQYF. CDR3 coding DNA: TGTGCCAGCAGCTATTTCGACAGGGCACACGAGCAGTACTTC.

The V gene is TRBV5-1, the J gene TRBJ1-4; D possibly corresponds to TRBD1 (6 bases). The V end lost 1 base, the J end lost 5 bases, and 6 bases lay between the germline ends. Germline CDR1 is SGHRS and CDR2 is YFSETQ. The CDR3 is made up of 13 amino acids. The CDR3 here is CASSLRGNEKLFF. CDR3 coding DNA: TGCGCCAGCAGCTTGAGGGGGAATGAAAAACTGTTTTTT. Full variable domain (missing parts from reference TRBV5-1 and TRBJ1-4): KAGVTQTPRYLIKTRGQQVTLSCSPISGHRSVSWYQQTPGQGLQFLFEYFSETQRNKGNFPGRFSGRQFSNSRSEMNVSTLELGDSALYLCASSLRGNEKLFFGSGTQLSVL.

The chain links TRBV20-1 to TRBJ1-5, with TRBD1 matching over 7 bases. The CDR3 totals 13 residues. With 3 bases clipped from V and 2 bases from J, the junction kept 1 base outside the gene matches. Germline CDR1 DFQATT, CDR2 SNEGSKA (reference sequence). The CDR3 loop reads CSASGTGNQPQHF. The CDR3 coding sequence is TGCAGTGCTAGTGGGACAGGCAATCAGCCCCAGCATTTT.

V usage is TRBV7-9 and J usage is TRBJ2-1; D may be TRBD2 (6 bases). This CDR3 region has 16 residues. Trimming cost V 7 bases and J 3 bases, with 19 bases left between them. Looked up from germline, CDR1 is SEHNR and CDR2 is FQNEAQ (reference sequence). CDR3 amino acids: CASIVGTSKVYNEQFF. The CDR3 coding sequence is TGTGCCAGCATCGTCGGCACTAGCAAAGTCTACAATGAGCAGTTCTTC.

The J gene is TRBJ2-3, the V gene TRBV24-1, with 7 nucleotides matching TRBD1. Germline CDR1 and CDR2: KGHDR and SFDVKD. V was clipped by 4 bases and J by 4 bases; unmatched bases: 10. This CDR3 spans 16 amino acids. The CDR3 here is CATSDTGQVRADTQYF. The CDR3 DNA follows: TGTGCCACCAGTGACACCGGACAGGTGAGGGCAGATACGCAGTATTTT.

The genes are TRBV3-1 (or the pseudogene TRBV3-2) and TRBJ2-3; 7 positions agree with TRBD2. Germline-derived CDR1 and CDR2 are LGHDT and YNNKEL (reference sequence). The CDR3 has 17 residues. V lost 4 bases to trimming and J lost 2 bases; unmatched junction nucleotides: 12. CDR3 sequence: CASSPGEGVSYTDTQYF. The CDR3 coding sequence is TGTGCCAGCAGCCCGGGGGAGGGAGTTTCATACACAGATACGCAGTATTTT.

The CDR3 sequence: CASSQEDLLAANTGELFF. The CDR3 DNA follows: TGTGCCAGCAGCCAAGAAGACCTTCTAGCGGCGAACACCGGGGAGCTGTTTTTT. The rearrangement joins TRBV14 to TRBJ2-2, with 7 bases matching TRBD2. Germline values: CDR1 SGHDN, CDR2 FVKESK. The CDR3 contains 18 residues. Losses at the gene ends were 0 bases for V and 0 bases for J; bases not matched to a gene: 7.

The chain carries TRBV7-3 and TRBJ1-6; a possible D gene is TRBD1 (6 bases). Germline V CDR1 and CDR2: SGHTA, FQGTGA. The CDR3 runs 14 residues. Trimming shortened V by 2 bases and J by 6 bases, and 8 bases separated the two germline ends. CDR3 loop: CASSLGTSNSPLHF. As DNA, the CDR3 is TGTGCCAGCAGCTTAGGGACAAGTAATTCACCCCTCCACTTT.

This clone appeared once. The chain has TRBV6-2 or TRBV6-3 and TRBJ2-1; a weak D match, TRBD1 (6 bases). The CDR3 is made up of 14 amino acids. V gave up 0 bases and J gave up 4 bases, with 7 bases separating them. Germline loops: CDR1 MNHEY, CDR2 SVGEGT. The CDR3 here is CASSYSTGYNEQFF. Written as DNA, the CDR3 is TGTGCCAGCAGTTACTCGACAGGATACAATGAGCAGTTCTTC.

This chain connects TRBV6-5 to TRBJ1-1; D unresolved. The V gene's germline CDR1 is MNHEY and CDR2 SVGAGI. This CDR3 is 10 amino acids long. The V and J ends lost 8 bases and 11 bases respectively, with 12 bases between them. CDR3 region: CASSSGRAFF. In DNA, the CDR3 is TGTGCCAGCTCATCGGGTCGCGCTTTCTTT.

The chain has TRBV19 and TRBJ1-2; D perhaps matches TRBD1 (5 bases). Germline values: CDR1 LNHDA, CDR2 SQIVND (reference sequence). With 1 base removed from V and 8 bases from J, the gap between germline ends came to 11 bases. This CDR3 spans 13 amino acids. The CDR3 nucleotides are TGTGCCAGTAGTATAGTTGACAGTGGAGGCTACACCTTC. Encoded protein: CASSIVDSGGYTF.

The gene calls are TRBV4-3 and TRBJ2-3, with 10 bases identical to TRBD2. The length of the CDR3 is 19 residues. The germline CDR1 and CDR2 sequences are LGHNA and YSLEER. The V gene end was trimmed by 0 bases and the J gene end by 0 bases; junction bases not matched to a gene: 9. CDR3 nucleotide sequence: TGCGCCAGCAGCCAAGAATCCAGCGGGAGGGCCGGGAGCACAGATACGCAGTATTTT. Its translation: CASSQESSGRAGSTDTQYF.

The chain is built from TRBV24-1 and TRBJ2-5; 10 positions match TRBD2. CDR3 length: 15 amino acids. Trimming removed 4 bases from V and 6 bases from J; junction bases left unmatched: 7. Per the germline V gene, CDR1 is KGHDR and CDR2 is SFDVKD. As DNA, the CDR3 is TGTGCCACCAGTGACCCGGGACTAGCGTCCCAGACCCAGTACTTC. Translation: CATSDPGLASQTQYF.

This clone was detected only once. The V call is TRBV4-3, the J call TRBJ2-2; no clear D gene. In germline, CDR1 is LGHNA, CDR2 YSLEER. Between the trimmed V and J ends, which lost 0 bases and 0 bases, there was a span of 14 bases. The CDR3 has 18 residues. CDR3 in DNA: TGCGCCAGCAGCCAAGATAACCCCCCCAGAACGAACACCGGGGAGCTGTTTTTT. It encodes CASSQDNPPRTNTGELFF.

The rearrangement links TRBV6-2 or TRBV6-3 to TRBJ2-1; unclear D gene. The V end was cut by 5 bases, the J end by 8 bases, with 22 bases between. The germline V gene has CDR1 MNHEY and CDR2 SVGEGT. This CDR3 comprises 16 residues. CDR3: CASSHWAGPSVYEQFF. CDR3 bases: TGTGCCAGCAGTCACTGGGCAGGTCCCTCTGTGTATGAGCAGTTCTTC.

The chain joins TRBV6-4 to TRBJ1-2, with D unclear. This CDR3 region has 11 residues. CDR1 and CDR2 (germline): MRHNA, SNTAGT. V gave up 6 bases and J gave up 5 bases, with 7 bases separating them. The CDR3 loop is CASRSGYGYTF. Written as DNA, the CDR3 is TGTGCCAGCAGATCGGGTTATGGCTACACCTTC.

This clone was detected a few times. V is TRBV28 and J is TRBJ1-5; D unclear. This CDR3 spans 13 amino acids. Germline CDR1 reads MDHEN; CDR2 reads SYDVKM. The V end lost 6 bases, the J end lost 5 bases, and 11 bases lay between the germline ends. CDR3 in amino acids: CASRPGKHQPQHF. The CDR3 DNA is TGTGCCAGCAGGCCCGGGAAACATCAGCCCCAGCATTTT.

This CDR3 reads CASSQARRDYEQYV. CDR3 DNA: TGTGCCAGCAGCCAAGCCAGGAGGGACTACGAGCAGTACGTC. The chain recombines TRBV3-1 (or the pseudogene TRBV3-2) with TRBJ2-7; the D gene is possibly TRBD2 (6 bases). Germline V gene lookup returns CDR1 LGHDT and CDR2 YNNKEL (reference sequence). The CDR3 covers 14 residues. V was clipped by 1 base and J by 3 bases, with 10 bases between them.

This clone was counted a single time. The J gene is TRBJ2-5, the V gene TRBV4-3, with 8 positions matching TRBD1. The CDR3 sequence is 17 residues long. The V gene end was trimmed by 0 bases and the J gene end by 2 bases; junction bases not matched to a gene: 8. Germline V gene data show CDR1 as LGHNA and CDR2 as YSLEER. CDR3 coding DNA: TGCGCCAGCAGCCAAGAGTGGACAGGGCTTTTACAAGAGACCCAGTACTTC. It translates to CASSQEWTGLLQETQYF.